Sequencing of this T cell receptor beta chain was carried out in a study of blood T cell repertoires in COVID-19. Followed longitudinally, the Seattle patients had been enrolled during active infection. The assay was immunoSEQ multiplex PCR, and TCRdb's table has in-frame clones only and misses some. The profile shows approximately 140,000 clones, 84% of them singletons. This TCR was sampled from a man between 25 and 39 years old with COVID-19, enrolled during active disease. Sequences were obtained from peripheral blood.

DNA for the CDR3: TGTGCCAGCTCACCGACAGGGTACGGCTCTGGAAACACCATATATTTT. This translates into CASSPTGYGSGNTIYF. This chain links TRBV18 with TRBJ1-3; the match to TRBD1 covers 7 bases. CDR1 is KGHSH and CDR2 is LQKENI in the germline V gene. The length of the CDR3 is 16 residues. Losses at the gene ends were 3 bases for V and 0 bases for J; bases not matched to a gene: 5.